What follows are 21 T cell receptor beta chains derived from one specimen sequenced in a study of T cell clones after liver transplantation. The protocol was immunoSEQ multiplex PCR, while the TCRdb copy is restricted to in-frame clones and leaves out a portion. Of some 80,000 clones listed, roughly 80% are singletons. The input for sequencing was CD4+ T cells from blood, taken around 45 months after liver transplant. These receptors all stem from a human patient who received a liver transplant. Some T cells may be transferred from the graft donor.

The CDR3 here is CSGRVINTEAFF. In DNA form, the CDR3 reads TGCAGCGGCAGGGTTATAAACACTGAAGCTTTCTTT. The chain carries TRBV29-1 and TRBJ1-1; maybe TRBD1 (5 bases). The CDR3 is 12 residues long. V shed 7 bases and J shed 2 bases, with 11 bases lying between them. Germline values: CDR1 SQVTM, CDR2 ANQGSEA.

This clone was observed a single time. The V and J genes are TRBV11-2 and TRBJ2-7; no firm D call. This CDR3 has 15 residues. Germline V gives CDR1 SGHAT, CDR2 FQNNGV. V was pared by 4 bases and J by 3 bases, with 16 bases between. DNA of the CDR3: TGTGCCAGCAGCTCAGCGTTGGGTGGCTACTACGAGCAGTACTTC. Translated, it gives CASSSALGGYYEQYF.

The chain links TRBV19 to TRBJ2-2; TRBD1 matches 11 bases. V lost 10 bases, J lost 8 bases, and 12 bases stayed unmatched. The germline V gene encodes CDR1 LNHDA and CDR2 SQIVND (reference sequence). The CDR3 sequence is 15 residues long. This CDR3 reads CATSGTGGIGGELFF. CDR3 DNA sequence: TGTGCCACATCCGGGACAGGGGGGATAGGTGGGGAGCTGTTTTTT.

The rearrangement joins TRBV5-4 to TRBJ2-2, with TRBD2 matching over 7 bases. V lost 2 bases, J lost 7 bases, and 8 bases stayed unmatched. There are 15 residues in the CDR3. Germline V gene data show CDR1 as SGHNT and CDR2 as YYREEE (reference sequence). The CDR3 sequence is CASSLGPGGGGELFF. In nucleotides, the CDR3 is TGTGCCAGCAGCTTAGGGCCGGGGGGTGGCGGGGAGCTGTTTTTT. The variable domain in full, completed from reference TRBV5-4 and TRBJ2-2, reads ETGVTQSPTHLIKTRGQQVTLRCSSQSGHNTVSWYQQALGQGPQFIFQYYREEENGRGNFPPRFSGLQFPNYSSELNVNALELDDSALYLCASSLGPGGGGELFFGEGSRLTVL.

This rearrangement joins TRBV29-1 to TRBJ1-3, with 7 bases identical to TRBD1. CDR1 and CDR2 (germline): SQVTM, ANQGSEA. This CDR3 contains 12 residues. Trimming took 6 bases from V and 8 from J; bases not matched to a gene: 7. The CDR3 DNA reads as TGCAGCGTCCAGGGGGAGGAAGACACCATATATTTT. Translating gives CSVQGEEDTIYF. Full variable domain (rest looked up from reference TRBV29-1 and TRBJ1-3): SAVISQKPSRDICQRGTSLTIQCQVDSQVTMMFWYRQQPGQSLTLIATANQGSEATYESGFVIDKFPISRPNLTFSTLTVSNMSPEDSSIYLCSVQGEEDTIYFGEGSWLTVV.

The chain employs TRBV20-1 and TRBJ2-2; no reliable D call. Looked up from germline, CDR1 is DFQATT and CDR2 is SNEGSKA (reference sequence). The CDR3 consists of 11 residues. The V gene lost 5 bases and the J gene lost 5 bases, with 6 bases spanning the gap. The CDR3 reads CSAAYTGELFF. For the CDR3, the DNA is TGCAGTGCTGCCTATACCGGGGAGCTGTTTTTT.

The rearrangement uses TRBV5-8 and TRBJ2-1; 7 nucleotides align to TRBD2. The V segment lost 1 base and the J segment 7 bases; nucleotides outside the gene matches: 11. Germline loops: CDR1 SGHTS, CDR2 YDEGEE. The CDR3 contains 16 residues. Written as DNA, the CDR3 is TGTGCCAGCAGCTTGCTTGGACTAGTGGGCCAAAATGAGCAGTTCTTC. It translates to CASSLLGLVGQNEQFF.

The gene calls are TRBV7-6 and TRBJ2-7; D is perhaps TRBD1 or TRBD2 (6 bases each). Trimming shortened V by 1 base and J by 7 bases, and 17 bases separated the two germline ends. Germline V gene lookup returns CDR1 SGHVS and CDR2 FNYEAQ. CDR3 length: 15 amino acids. CDR3 protein: CASSLEGLGGREQYF. DNA for the CDR3: TGTGCCAGCAGCTTAGAGGGTTTGGGGGGCCGAGAGCAGTACTTC.

V is TRBV14 and J is TRBJ2-1; 11 bases fit TRBD2. CDR1 and CDR2 from the germline V gene are SGHDN and FVKESK. Germline trimming cut 0 bases from V and 7 bases from J; bases unmatched to any gene: 14. The CDR3 extends over 19 amino acids. This CDR3 reads CASSQEEALAGGVRNEQFF. The CDR3 DNA is TGTGCCAGCAGCCAAGAGGAGGCGCTAGCGGGGGGTGTTAGGAATGAGCAGTTCTTC.

The rearrangement uses TRBV5-6 and TRBJ1-2, with 8 bases matching TRBD1. The CDR3 contains 17 residues. V was pared by 6 bases and J by 3 bases, with 16 bases of the junction left unmatched. CDR1 is SGHDT and CDR2 is YYEEEE in the germline V gene. The chain's CDR3 is CASTPTRQGITDYGYTF. The CDR3 coding sequence is TGTGCCAGCACCCCGACCAGACAGGGGATAACGGACTATGGCTACACCTTC.

The CDR3 spells CASKTGTGAYEQYF. As DNA, the CDR3 is TGTGCCAGCAAAACCGGGACAGGGGCCTACGAGCAGTACTTC. The V call is TRBV6-6, the J call TRBJ2-7; the match to TRBD1 covers 10 bases. Germline CDR1 and CDR2: MNHNY and SVGAGI (reference sequence). Trimming cost V 7 bases and J 2 bases; bases outside gene matches: 5. The CDR3 sequence is 14 residues long.

The rearrangement uses TRBV4-1 and TRBJ2-4; 11 nucleotides agree with TRBD2. The germline V gene encodes CDR1 MGHRA and CDR2 YSYEKL. V trimming: 1 base; J trimming: 1 base; junction bases outside the gene matches: 6. This CDR3 has 18 amino acids. CDR3: CASSQGGASGRAKNIQYF. The CDR3 DNA reads TGCGCCAGCAGCCAAGGAGGGGCTAGCGGGAGGGCCAAAAACATTCAGTACTTC.

The V gene is TRBV7-3, the J gene TRBJ1-1; D uncertain. The CDR3 length is 13 residues. V was clipped by 6 bases and J by 0 bases, with 8 bases between them. Germline CDR1 reads SGHTA; CDR2 reads FQGTGA. CDR3 amino acids: CASSLDLNTEAFF. The CDR3 region has the DNA TGTGCCAGCAGTTTGGACCTGAACACTGAAGCTTTCTTT.

The genes are TRBV27 and TRBJ2-2, with a tentative D call TRBD2 (5 bases). The CDR3 extends over 14 amino acids. Trimming shortened V by 0 bases and J by 5 bases, and 7 bases separated the two germline ends. CDR1 and CDR2 (germline): MNHEY, SMNVEV (reference sequence). Here the CDR3 DNA reads TGTGCCAGCAGTTTATCCCGACTAACCGGGGAGCTGTTTTTT. Protein: CASSLSRLTGELFF.

The chain joins TRBV5-4 to TRBJ2-5; 9 nucleotides line up with TRBD1. The CDR3 contains 18 residues. In germline, CDR1 is SGHNT, CDR2 YYREEE (reference sequence). V lost 4 bases and J lost 5; bases outside the gene matches: 18. CDR3 in amino acids: CASSRGTHRGQSGETQYF. CDR3 DNA: TGTGCCAGCAGCCGAGGAACACACAGGGGGCAGAGTGGGGAGACCCAGTACTTC.

This chain joins TRBV15 and TRBJ2-6; D call uncertain. Trimming removed 0 bases from V and 0 bases from J, with 18 bases in between. The length of the CDR3 is 20 residues. The germline V gene encodes CDR1 LNHNV and CDR2 YYDKDF (reference sequence). The CDR3 sequence: CATSREVANLQSSGANVLTF. The CDR3 nucleotides are TGTGCCACCAGCAGAGAAGTTGCTAACCTCCAAAGCTCTGGGGCCAACGTCCTGACTTTC. Supplemented by reference TRBV15 and TRBJ2-6, the full variable domain reads DAMVIQNPRYQVTQFGKPVTLSCSQTLNHNVMYWYQQKSSQAPKLLFHYYDKDFNNEADTPDNFQSRRPNTSFCFLDIRSPGLGDTAMYLCATSREVANLQSSGANVLTFGAGSRLTVL.

The chain links TRBV6-1 to TRBJ1-5; D gene ambiguous. Trimming left V 2 bases short and J 0 bases short, with 14 bases between. Germline lookup yields CDR1 MNHNS and CDR2 SASEGT. The CDR3 is 17 residues long. The DNA of the CDR3 is TGTGCCAGCAGTGAACTTCCGGTACAAATTAGCAATCAGCCCCAGCATTTT. Its translation is CASSELPVQISNQPQHF.

The chain carries TRBV18 and TRBJ1-1; a possible D gene is TRBD1 (6 bases). CDR3 length: 14 amino acids. V lost 5 bases to trimming and J lost 3 bases, with 13 bases between them. In germline, CDR1 is KGHSH, CDR2 LQKENI. The CDR3 protein is CASSKVEGDTEAFF. The CDR3 DNA sequence: TGTGCCAGCTCAAAGGTGGAGGGGGACACTGAAGCTTTCTTT.

V usage is TRBV2 and J usage is TRBJ1-4; no definite D call. Trimming took 7 bases from V and 4 from J, leaving 16 bases between them. CDR3 length: 15 residues. Germline loops: CDR1 SNHLY, CDR2 FYNNEI. CDR3 region: CASNVLTGSNEKLFF. CDR3 nucleotide sequence: TGTGCCAGCAATGTTTTAACGGGGAGTAATGAAAAACTGTTTTTT.

The V call is TRBV28, the J call TRBJ2-5, with no clear D. Per the germline V gene, CDR1 is MDHEN and CDR2 is SYDVKM. CDR3 size: 12 residues. Trimming took 6 bases from V and 5 from J, leaving 10 bases between them. The CDR3 sequence is CASSSGKETQYF. The CDR3 coding sequence is TGTGCCAGCAGCTCGGGCAAGGAGACCCAGTACTTC.

V is TRBV5-4 and J is TRBJ2-3; 12 bases are shared with TRBD2. CDR3 size: 16 residues. Germline CDR1 SGHNT, CDR2 YYREEE (reference sequence). Trimming removed 3 bases from V and 5 bases from J; junction bases left unmatched: 7. In DNA form, the CDR3 reads TGTGCCAGCAGCTCCGAGGGGGGACTAGCGGGAGATACGCAGTATTTT. Protein sequence: CASSSEGGLAGDTQYF.